Below, 15 T cell receptor beta chains from the same sample are listed, as sequenced in a study of blood T cell repertoires in COVID-19. Here immunoSEQ multiplex PCR was the method, and the copy in TCRdb shows in-frame clones only, minus some. The sample comprises some 410,000 clones, approximately 88% of which are singletons, and more than 0.9% rests with the top ten. What was sequenced was PBMCs or T cells enriched from blood (not recorded which). All receptors derive from a woman aged 30 to 39 with acute COVID-19.

The chain is built from TRBV5-1 and TRBJ1-1, with 9 bases that match TRBD1. The CDR3 length is 15 residues. From germline, CDR1 is SGHRS and CDR2 YFSETQ. With 5 bases clipped from V and 0 bases from J, the junction kept 5 bases outside the gene matches. The CDR3 sequence is CASRSGQGLNTEAFF. DNA for the CDR3: TGCGCCAGCAGATCGGGACAGGGTTTGAACACTGAAGCTTTCTTT.

The chain couples TRBV30 to TRBJ1-2, with D tentatively TRBD1 (5 bases). The CDR3 length is 14 residues. V gave up 6 bases and J gave up 3 bases, with 17 bases separating them. Per germline, CDR1 GTSNPN and CDR2 SVGIG (reference sequence). CDR3 bases: TGTGCCTGTGAATCGGGGGATTTCTACTATGGCTACACCTTC. Translating gives CACESGDFYYGYTF.

The J gene is TRBJ1-5, the V gene TRBV19; 7 bases line up with TRBD1. The CDR3 runs 15 residues. Trimming at V came to 3 bases and at J to 4 bases, leaving 6 bases not matched to a gene. CDR1 is LNHDA and CDR2 is SQIVND in the germline V gene (reference sequence). The CDR3 region is CASSMRRGMNQPQHF. The CDR3 coding sequence is TGTGCCAGTAGTATGCGCAGGGGGATGAATCAGCCCCAGCATTTT.

For this clone: At the DNA level, this CDR3 is encoded by other sequences in the same sample as well. The chain carries TRBV18 and TRBJ2-6, with 8 bases fitting TRBD1. The CDR3 is 17 residues long. The germline V gene encodes CDR1 KGHSH and CDR2 LQKENI. The V gene end was trimmed by 1 base and the J gene end by 0 bases; junction bases not matched to a gene: 2. The CDR3 reads CASSPRTGNSGANVLTF. The CDR3 DNA is TGTGCCAGCTCACCACGGACAGGGAACTCTGGGGCCAACGTCCTGACTTTC.

The chain recombines TRBV29-1 with TRBJ1-1; D remains ambiguous. The V end lost 4 bases, the J end lost 8 bases, and 11 bases lay between the germline ends. Germline V lookup: CDR1 SQVTM, CDR2 ANQGSEA. CDR3 length equals 11 residues. CDR3 region: CSVAKGGEAFF. For the CDR3, the DNA is TGCAGCGTTGCAAAAGGAGGGGAAGCTTTCTTT.

The chain links TRBV7-2 to TRBJ2-2; D call uncertain. V was pared by 2 bases and J by 2 bases, with 9 bases between. This CDR3 is built from 15 residues. Germline V gene data show CDR1 as SGHTA and CDR2 as FQGNSA. The CDR3 region is CASSLLNINTGELFF. The DNA of the CDR3 is TGTGCCAGCAGCTTACTGAACATAAACACCGGGGAGCTGTTTTTT. The variable domain in full, with the rest retrieved from reference TRBV7-2 and TRBJ2-2, is GAGVSQSPSNKVTEKGKDVELRCDPISGHTALYWYRQSLGQGLEFLIYFQGNSAPDKSGLPSDRFSAERTGGSVSTLTIQRTQQEDSAVYLCASSLLNINTGELFFGEGSRLTVL.

The CDR3 sequence is CASSQDLQGIYGYTF. The CDR3 region has the DNA TGCGCCAGCAGCCAAGACCTACAGGGGATCTATGGCTACACCTTC. The V and J genes are TRBV4-3 and TRBJ1-2; 7 bases agree with TRBD1. The CDR3 runs 15 residues. CDR1 is LGHNA and CDR2 is YSLEER in the germline V gene. V trimming: 0 bases; J trimming: 4 bases; junction bases outside the gene matches: 5.

The V and J genes are TRBV25-1 and TRBJ1-2; tentative D call: TRBD1 (6 bases). The CDR3 length is 18 residues. From germline, CDR1 is MGHDK and CDR2 SYGVNS. V dropped 1 base and J dropped 5 bases, with 23 bases sitting between them. The CDR3 DNA sequence: TGTGCCAGCAGTGAATGGGGGCCCCGGGACACGTACCGATATGGCTACACCTTC. Translating it yields CASSEWGPRDTYRYGYTF.

The CDR3 region has the DNA TGTGCCAGCAGTTCGAGAACAGATACGCAGTATTTT. Its translation: CASSSRTDTQYF. This chain uses TRBV12-3 or TRBV12-4 with TRBJ2-3; D gene ambiguous. Trimming stripped 4 bases from V and 3 bases from J, with 5 bases between. The CDR3 contains 12 residues.

This rearrangement joins TRBV19 to TRBJ1-1; possible D gene TRBD1, 6 bases. CDR3 size: 13 residues. Germline assignment: CDR1 LNHDA and CDR2 SQIVND (reference sequence). Trimming removed 6 bases at V and 6 bases at J, with 14 bases between. The CDR3 DNA sequence: TGTGCCAGTAGACCTACAGGGAATCCTGAAGCTTTCTTT. Amino acids: CASRPTGNPEAFF.

The rearrangement uses TRBV2 and TRBJ1-6, with 8 bases matching TRBD1. J gave up 7 bases and V 3 bases, and 11 bases lay outside the gene matches. The CDR3 spans 17 residues. The germline V gene encodes CDR1 SNHLY and CDR2 FYNNEI. Here the CDR3 reads CASSDQSRTGLNSPLHF. The CDR3 DNA follows: TGTGCCAGCAGTGACCAGAGCCGGACAGGGTTGAATTCACCCCTCCACTTT. The full variable domain, in which reference TRBV2 and TRBJ1-6 provide the parts outside the CDR3, is EPEVTQTPSHQVTQMGQEVILRCVPISNHLYFYWYRQILGQKVEFLVSFYNNEISEKSEIFDDQFSVERPDGSNFTLKIRSTKLEDSAMYFCASSDQSRTGLNSPLHFGNGTRLTVT.

The chain combines TRBV5-1 with TRBJ2-7; D possibly corresponds to TRBD1 (6 bases). The CDR3 is made up of 13 amino acids. Looked up from germline, CDR1 is SGHRS and CDR2 is YFSETQ. The germline V and J ends were trimmed by 5 bases and 4 bases, with 13 bases remaining between them. Written as DNA, the CDR3 is TGCGCCAGCAGTGATCAACAGGGATACGAGCAGTACTTC. Its protein product is CASSDQQGYEQYF.

The chain recombines TRBV19 with TRBJ2-3, with 14 bases fitting TRBD2. The CDR3 totals 16 residues. Trimming at V came to 6 bases and at J to 6 bases, leaving 8 bases not matched to a gene. Per the germline V gene, CDR1 is LNHDA and CDR2 is SQIVND (reference sequence). CDR3 sequence reads: CASRTTSGGAVDTQYF. In DNA, the CDR3 is TGTGCCAGTAGGACGACTAGCGGGGGGGCTGTTGATACGCAGTATTTT.

The chain couples TRBV19 to TRBJ2-1, with 9 positions matching TRBD1. This CDR3 has 16 amino acids. Per the germline V gene, CDR1 is LNHDA and CDR2 is SQIVND (reference sequence). V shed 2 bases and J 3 bases; nucleotides not matched to a gene: 5. CDR3 DNA sequence: TGTGCCAGTAGTATATTTGGACAGGGGAACTACAATGAGCAGTTCTTC. This codes for CASSIFGQGNYNEQFF.

In nucleotides, the CDR3 is TGTGCCAGCAGTGGCAGCACCGGGGAGCTGTTTTTT. Translated, it gives CASSGSTGELFF. This chain links TRBV2 with TRBJ2-2; D is unclear. CDR1 is SNHLY and CDR2 is FYNNEI in the germline V gene. The CDR3 is 12 amino acids. V was cut by 4 bases and J by 4 bases, with 4 bases left in between.